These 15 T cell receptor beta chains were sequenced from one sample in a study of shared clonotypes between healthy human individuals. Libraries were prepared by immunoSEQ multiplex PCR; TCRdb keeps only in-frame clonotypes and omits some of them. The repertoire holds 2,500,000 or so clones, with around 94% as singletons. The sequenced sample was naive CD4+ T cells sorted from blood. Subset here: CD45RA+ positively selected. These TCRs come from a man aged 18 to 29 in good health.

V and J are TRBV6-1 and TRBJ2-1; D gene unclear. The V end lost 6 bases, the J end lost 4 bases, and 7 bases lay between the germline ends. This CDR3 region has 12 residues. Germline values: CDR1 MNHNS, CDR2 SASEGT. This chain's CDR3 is CASSAMYNEQFF. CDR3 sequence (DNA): TGTGCCAGCAGCGCTATGTACAATGAGCAGTTCTTC.

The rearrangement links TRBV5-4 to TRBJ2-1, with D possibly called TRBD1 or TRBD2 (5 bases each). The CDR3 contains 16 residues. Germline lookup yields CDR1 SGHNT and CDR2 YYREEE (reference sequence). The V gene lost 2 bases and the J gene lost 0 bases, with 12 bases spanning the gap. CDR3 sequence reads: CASSFGTPSSYNEQFF. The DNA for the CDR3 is TGTGCCAGCAGCTTCGGGACCCCGAGCTCCTACAATGAGCAGTTCTTC. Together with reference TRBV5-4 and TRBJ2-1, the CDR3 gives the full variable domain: ETGVTQSPTHLIKTRGQQVTLRCSSQSGHNTVSWYQQALGQGPQFIFQYYREEENGRGNFPPRFSGLQFPNYSSELNVNALELDDSALYLCASSFGTPSSYNEQFFGPGTRLTVL.

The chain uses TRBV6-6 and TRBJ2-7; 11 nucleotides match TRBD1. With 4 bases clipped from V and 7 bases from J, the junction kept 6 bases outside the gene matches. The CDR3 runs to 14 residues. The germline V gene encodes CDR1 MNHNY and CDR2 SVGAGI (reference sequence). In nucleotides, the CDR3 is TGTGCCAGCAGTTCCCGGGACAGGGGGTTTGAGCAGTACTTC. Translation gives CASSSRDRGFEQYF.

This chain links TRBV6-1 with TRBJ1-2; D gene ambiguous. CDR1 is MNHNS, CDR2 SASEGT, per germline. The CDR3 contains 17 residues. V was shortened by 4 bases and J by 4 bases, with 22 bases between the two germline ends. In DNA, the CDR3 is TGTGCCAGCAGTGCCCCCCTCGGTTGGACGGTAGCCTATGGCTACACCTTC. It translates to CASSAPLGWTVAYGYTF.

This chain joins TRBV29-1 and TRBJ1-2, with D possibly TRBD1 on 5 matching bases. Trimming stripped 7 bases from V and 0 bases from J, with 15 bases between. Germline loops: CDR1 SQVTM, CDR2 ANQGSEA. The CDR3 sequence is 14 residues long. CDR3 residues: CSARSGGANYGYTF. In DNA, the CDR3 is TGCAGCGCCCGTTCCGGAGGGGCTAACTATGGCTACACCTTC. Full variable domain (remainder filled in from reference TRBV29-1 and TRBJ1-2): SAVISQKPSRDICQRGTSLTIQCQVDSQVTMMFWYRQQPGQSLTLIATANQGSEATYESGFVIDKFPISRPNLTFSTLTVSNMSPEDSSIYLCSARSGGANYGYTFGSGTRLTVV.

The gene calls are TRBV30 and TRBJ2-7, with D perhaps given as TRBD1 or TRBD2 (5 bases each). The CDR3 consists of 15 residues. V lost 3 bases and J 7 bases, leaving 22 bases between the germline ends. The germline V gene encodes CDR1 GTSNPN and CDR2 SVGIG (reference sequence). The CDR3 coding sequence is TGTGCCTGGAGCGTCAGGGACCGCCGCTATTGGGAGCAGTACTTC. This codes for CAWSVRDRRYWEQYF.

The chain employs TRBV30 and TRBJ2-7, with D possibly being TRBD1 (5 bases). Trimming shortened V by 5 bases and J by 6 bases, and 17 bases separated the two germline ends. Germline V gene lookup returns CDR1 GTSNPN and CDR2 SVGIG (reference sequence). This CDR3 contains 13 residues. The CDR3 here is CAWAARVFGEQYF. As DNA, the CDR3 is TGTGCCTGGGCAGCCAGGGTTTTTGGCGAGCAGTACTTC.

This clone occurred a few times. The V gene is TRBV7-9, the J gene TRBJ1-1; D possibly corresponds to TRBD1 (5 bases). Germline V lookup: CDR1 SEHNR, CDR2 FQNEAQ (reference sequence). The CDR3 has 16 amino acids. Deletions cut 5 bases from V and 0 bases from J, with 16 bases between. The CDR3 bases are TGTGCCAGCAGCCGACACTATGACAGACTGAACACTGAAGCTTTCTTT. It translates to CASSRHYDRLNTEAFF.

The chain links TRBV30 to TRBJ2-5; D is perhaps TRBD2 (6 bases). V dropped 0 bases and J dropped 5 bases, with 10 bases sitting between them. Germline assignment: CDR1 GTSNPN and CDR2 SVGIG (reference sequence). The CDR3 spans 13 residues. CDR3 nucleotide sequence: TGTGCCTGGAGTGTAGCGGCGGGGGAGACCCAGTACTTC. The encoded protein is CAWSVAAGETQYF. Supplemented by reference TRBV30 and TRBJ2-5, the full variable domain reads SQTIHQWPATLVQPVGSPLSLECTVEGTSNPNLYWYRQAAGRGLQLLFYSVGIGQISSEVPQNLSASRPQDRQFILSSKKLLLSDSGFYLCAWSVAAGETQYFGPGTRLLVL.

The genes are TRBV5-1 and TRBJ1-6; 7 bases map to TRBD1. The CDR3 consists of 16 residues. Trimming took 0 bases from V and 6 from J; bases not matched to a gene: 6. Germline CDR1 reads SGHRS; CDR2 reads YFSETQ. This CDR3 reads CASSLGGTDTNSPLHF. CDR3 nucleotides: TGCGCCAGCAGCTTGGGTGGGACAGATACTAATTCACCCCTCCACTTT.

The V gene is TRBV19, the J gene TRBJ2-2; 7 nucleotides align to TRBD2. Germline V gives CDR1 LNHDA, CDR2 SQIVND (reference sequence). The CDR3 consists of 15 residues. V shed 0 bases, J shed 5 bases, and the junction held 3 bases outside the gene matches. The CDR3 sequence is CASSIDGRKTGELFF. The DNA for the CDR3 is TGTGCCAGTAGTATAGACGGGAGGAAAACCGGGGAGCTGTTTTTT.

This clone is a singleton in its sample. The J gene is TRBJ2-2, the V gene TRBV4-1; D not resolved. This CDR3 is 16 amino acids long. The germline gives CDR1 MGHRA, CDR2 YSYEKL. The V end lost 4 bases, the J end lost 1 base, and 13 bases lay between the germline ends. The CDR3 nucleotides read TGCGCCAGCAGCCGAGAATTGGGCCAGAACACCGGGGAGCTGTTTTTT. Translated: CASSRELGQNTGELFF.

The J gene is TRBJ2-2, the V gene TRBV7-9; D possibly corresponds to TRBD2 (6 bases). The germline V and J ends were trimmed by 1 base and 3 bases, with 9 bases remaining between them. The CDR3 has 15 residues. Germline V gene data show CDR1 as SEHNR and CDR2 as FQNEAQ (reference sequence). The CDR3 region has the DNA TGTGCCAGCAGCTTAGTGCTAGCGTACACCGGGGAGCTGTTTTTT. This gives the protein CASSLVLAYTGELFF.

CDR3 sequence reads: CASSDGGTVNEKLFF. The CDR3 DNA follows: TGTGCCAGCAGTGATGGCGGGACAGTTAATGAAAAACTGTTTTTT. The chain is built from TRBV6-1 and TRBJ1-4, with 7 positions matching TRBD1. J gave up 4 bases and V 3 bases, and 5 bases lay outside the gene matches. The length of the CDR3 is 15 residues. Germline V gives CDR1 MNHNS, CDR2 SASEGT.

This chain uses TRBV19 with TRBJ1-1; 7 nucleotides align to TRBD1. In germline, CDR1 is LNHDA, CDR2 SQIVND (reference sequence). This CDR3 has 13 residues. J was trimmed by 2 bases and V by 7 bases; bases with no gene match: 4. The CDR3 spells CASNDRANTEAFF. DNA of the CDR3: TGTGCCAGTAATGACAGGGCCAACACTGAAGCTTTCTTT.